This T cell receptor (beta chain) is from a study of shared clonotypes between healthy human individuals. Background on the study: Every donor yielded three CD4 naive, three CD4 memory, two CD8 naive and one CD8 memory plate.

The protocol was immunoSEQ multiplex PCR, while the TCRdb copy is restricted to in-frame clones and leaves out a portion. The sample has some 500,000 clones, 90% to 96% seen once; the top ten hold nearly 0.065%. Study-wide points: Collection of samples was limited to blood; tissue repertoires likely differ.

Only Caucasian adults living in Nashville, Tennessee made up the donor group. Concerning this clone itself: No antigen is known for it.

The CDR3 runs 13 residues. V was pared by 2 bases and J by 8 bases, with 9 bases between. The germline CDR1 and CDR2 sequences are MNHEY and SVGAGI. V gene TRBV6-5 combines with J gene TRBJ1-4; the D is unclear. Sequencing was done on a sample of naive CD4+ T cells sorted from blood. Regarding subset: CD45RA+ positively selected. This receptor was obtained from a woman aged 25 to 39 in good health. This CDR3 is CASSYRDGEKLFF. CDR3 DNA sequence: TGTGCCAGCAGTTACAGGGATGGCGAAAAACTGTTTTTT.